This T cell receptor (beta chain) was observed in a study of CD8+ T cells in alopecia areata. RNA extraction was followed by reverse transcription into cDNA, which acted as the sequencing template. The repertoire was sequenced with immunoSEQ multiplex PCR; TCRdb's copy has only in-frame clones and lacks some. The table has some 110,000 clones, 58% seen once. The treatment here: oral pan-JAK inhibitor, 5-10 mg twice daily. As part of sample collection, lesional scalp punch biopsies and peripheral blood were taken from alopecia areata patients. The CDR3 sequence is 13 residues long. Germline CDR1 and CDR2: SQVTM and ANQGSEA. V lost 4 bases, J lost 4 bases, and 11 bases lay in between.

This chain uses TRBV29-1 with TRBJ1-3; tentatively, D is TRBD1 (5 bases). The sequences come from CD8+ T cells sorted from blood, collected at week 4, from a patient treated with tofacitinib. This sequence was found in a human donor with alopecia areata. Written as DNA, the CDR3 is TGCAGCGTTGGGGGGACGAAGGGAAACACCATATATTTT. Translation gives CSVGGTKGNTIYF.